This TCR beta chain was obtained from a study of blood T cell repertoires in COVID-19. V was clipped by 4 bases and J by 4 bases; unmatched bases: 9. CDR1 and CDR2 (germline): KGHSH, LQKENI. This CDR3 region has 16 residues. Sequencing used immunoSEQ multiplex PCR; TCRdb keeps in-frame clones, though not all of them. The sample holds about 220,000 clones; about 87% are singletons and the top ten take over 2%. J is TRBJ1-2 and V is TRBV18; 10 bases are shared with TRBD1. Sequenced: PBMCs or T cells enriched from blood (not recorded which). The TCR originated in a woman aged 40 to 50 with acute COVID-19. DNA of the CDR3: TGTGCCAGCTCACTATTGGACAGGGGGGAAACCTATGGCTACACCTTC. It codes for CASSLLDRGETYGYTF.